Below, 2 T cell receptor beta chains from the same sample are listed, as sequenced in a study of blood T cells in healthy people across ages. The authors ran a second PCR of about 7 to 12 cycles using a sample-barcoded 5' primer and a J-beta primer mix. TCRdb re-called the 5' RACE reads with MiXCR, one entry per CDR3 protein. The table lists 910,000 or so distinct CDR3 sequences, approximately 50% of them singletons. Specimen: blood. The receptor set was obtained from a woman aged 55-69 years in good health.

This clonotype was detected a few times. The gene calls are TRBV28 and TRBJ2-7; TRBD2 is a possible D gene (5 bases). The CDR3 loop spans 14 amino acids. Looked up from germline, CDR1 is MDHEN and CDR2 is SYDVKM. Trimming cost V 4 bases and J 2 bases, with 12 bases left between them. The DNA of the CDR3 is TGTGCCAGCAGTTCGTTGGACGGGACCTACGAGCAGTACTTC. Encoded protein: CASSSLDGTYEQYF.

This chain joins TRBV7-2 and TRBJ2-3; 12 nucleotides match TRBD2. The CDR3 is 19 amino acids. The V and J ends lost 1 base and 3 bases, in that order; junction bases with no gene match: 11. Germline CDR1 SGHTA, CDR2 FQGNSA. CDR3 residues: CASSLGAASGRVRTDTQYF. The CDR3 bases are TGTGCCAGCAGCTTAGGGGCGGCTAGCGGGAGGGTCAGGACAGATACGCAGTATTTT.